The subject of this entry is one T cell receptor (beta chain). Its antigen is not known. This may stem from a read error, because a much larger clone lies one nucleotide away. This specimen belongs to a study of glioma-infiltrating T cells. Overall study findings and caveats: Very few CDR3 sequences were shared between tissue and blood.

The V end lost 7 bases, the J end lost 7 bases, and 8 bases lay between the germline ends. CDR1 and CDR2 (germline): DFQATT, SNEGSKA (reference sequence). The CDR3 length is 10 residues. TCR alpha and beta CDR3 regions were amplified from RNA using iRepertoire nested multiplex PCR. TCRdb analysed the multiplex PCR reads with MiXCR anew, one entry per CDR3 protein. The sample contains around 97,000 distinct CDR3 sequences, under 30% of which appear only once. Sequencing used glioma tissue, nonneoplastic brain tissue, or PBMCs (not recorded which). The source of this sequence is a human donor with low-grade glioma or glioblastoma, undergoing nonglioma brain surgery, or in good health (not recorded which). The V call is TRBV20-1, the J call TRBJ2-1; D remains unclear. The CDR3 reads CSGGRNEQFF. CDR3 sequence (DNA): TGCAGTGGAGGACGGAATGAGCAGTTCTTC.